This TCR beta chain was captured by sequencing in a study of spatial heterogeneity in lung cancer. V was shortened by 1 base and J by 2 bases, with 10 bases between the two germline ends. Germline V lookup: CDR1 SGHRS, CDR2 YFSETQ. The CDR3 has 14 residues. This clonotype is labeled as large. Each CDR3 protein gets one entry after TCRdb re-called the 5' RACE reads with MiXCR. Among under 3,000 distinct CDR3 sequences listed, around 14% were seen once. Time point described: sample taken at primary tumor resection. Sequencing was performed on whole RNA extracted from tumor and nontumor lung tissue, or from frozen PBMC, and the material was left unsorted. Donors were 72 untreated early-stage non-small cell lung cancer patients.

This sample comprised PBMCs, obtained at surgery. This chain joins TRBV5-1 and TRBJ2-7, with D hard to call. The TCR was taken from a male donor with early-stage non-small cell lung cancer. In DNA form, the CDR3 reads TGCGCCAGCAGCTTGCTGGGTACGACCTACGAGCAGTACTTC. Protein: CASSLLGTTYEQYF. The full variable domain, its missing parts supplied by reference TRBV5-1 and TRBJ2-7, is KAGVTQTPRYLIKTRGQQVTLSCSPISGHRSVSWYQQTPGQGLQFLFEYFSETQRNKGNFPGRFSGRQFSNSRSEMNVSTLELGDSALYLCASSLLGTTYEQYFGPGTRLTVT.